Below are 12 T cell receptor beta chains sequenced from a single sample in a study of cytomegalovirus exposure and HLA in healthy donors. Sequencing was performed with immunoSEQ multiplex PCR; in TCRdb, only in-frame clones are kept and a portion is missing. The sample lists about 150,000 clones; 94% were seen once. The source material was PBMCs. The source of these receptors is a man between 18 and 29 years old in good health and CMV-seropositive.

The chain joins TRBV6-6 to TRBJ2-7, with 8 bases that match TRBD1. CDR1 and CDR2 from the germline V gene are MNHNY and SVGAGI (reference sequence). Germline trimming cut 3 bases from V and 5 bases from J; bases unmatched to any gene: 9. This CDR3 has 15 residues. CDR3 in DNA: TGTGCCAGCAGTTATCCGGAGGCAGGGGGCCACGAGCAGTACTTC. Its protein is CASSYPEAGGHEQYF.

This sequence joins TRBV13 and TRBJ1-2; no firm D call. CDR1 is PRHDT and CDR2 is FYEKMQ in the germline V gene (reference sequence). The V end lost 1 base, the J end lost 4 bases, and 16 bases lay between the germline ends. There are 16 residues in the CDR3. The CDR3 sequence: CASSLVGRIPGYGYTF. The DNA for the CDR3 is TGTGCCAGCAGCTTAGTCGGTCGAATTCCAGGCTATGGCTACACCTTC. Using reference TRBV13 and TRBJ1-2 for the parts outside the CDR3, the full variable domain is AAGVIQSPRHLIKEKRETATLKCYPIPRHDTVYWYQQGPGQDPQFLISFYEKMQSDKGSIPDRFSAQQFSDYHSELNMSSLELGDSALYFCASSLVGRIPGYGYTFGSGTRLTVV.

The V gene is TRBV27, the J gene TRBJ1-5; D gene unclear. The V and J ends lost 5 bases and 0 bases respectively, with 11 bases between them. The CDR3 has 15 residues. Germline CDR1 and CDR2: MNHEY and SMNVEV (reference sequence). The CDR3 loop reads CASSPRLTSNQPQHF. For the CDR3, the DNA is TGTGCCAGCAGTCCTCGACTTACTAGCAATCAGCCCCAGCATTTT.

J is TRBJ2-7 and V is TRBV28, with D unresolved. The CDR3 length is 14 residues. Trimming stripped 3 bases from V and 3 bases from J, with 12 bases between. Germline V gives CDR1 MDHEN, CDR2 SYDVKM. The CDR3 spells CASSLSHNYYEQYF. The CDR3 DNA follows: TGTGCCAGCAGTTTGTCGCACAACTACTACGAGCAGTACTTC. The whole variable domain, remainder taken from reference TRBV28 and TRBJ2-7, is DVKVTQSSRYLVKRTGEKVFLECVQDMDHENMFWYRQDPGLGLRLIYFSYDVKMKEKGDIPEGYSVSREKKERFSLILESASTNQTSMYLCASSLSHNYYEQYFGPGTRLTVT.

The chain couples TRBV27 to TRBJ2-2; D remains unclear. V shed 6 bases and J shed 0 bases, with 11 bases lying between them. The germline gives CDR1 MNHEY, CDR2 SMNVEV (reference sequence). There are 15 residues in the CDR3. This CDR3 reads CASSSRRSNTGELFF. The CDR3 DNA sequence: TGTGCCAGCAGCTCTAGGAGATCGAACACCGGGGAGCTGTTTTTT.

CDR3 sequence: CASSHGGATNEKLFF. DNA for the CDR3: TGTGCCAGCAGCCACGGGGGTGCAACTAATGAAAAACTGTTTTTT. This chain connects TRBV9 to TRBJ1-4; tentatively, D is TRBD1 (5 bases). Germline V CDR1 and CDR2: SGDLS, YYNGEE. Trimming cost V 4 bases and J 0 bases, with 10 bases left between them. The CDR3 is 15 amino acids.

This rearrangement joins TRBV2 to TRBJ2-4; 8 bases are a match to TRBD2. There are 18 residues in the CDR3. V lost 5 bases to trimming and J lost 0 bases; unmatched junction nucleotides: 12. Germline CDR1 and CDR2: SNHLY and FYNNEI. CDR3 sequence reads: CASSLTSASLQAKNIQYF. CDR3 DNA: TGTGCCAGCAGTTTGACTAGCGCATCTCTACAAGCCAAAAACATTCAGTACTTC.

Comment on this clone: Germline is not matched at one junction end, which may reflect a read error. The J gene is TRBJ1-4, the V gene TRBV2; the D is unclear. Germline CDR1 SNHLY, CDR2 FYNNEI. The CDR3 is made up of 14 amino acids. In DNA form, the CDR3 reads TGTGCCAGCAGTGACCACTCAACGAATGCAAAACTGTTTTTT. Protein: CASSDHSTNAKLFF.

This chain joins TRBV18 and TRBJ2-7, with TRBD1 matching 8 bases. This CDR3 has 15 residues. Per the germline V gene, CDR1 is KGHSH and CDR2 is LQKENI. The V gene end was trimmed by 0 bases and the J gene end by 0 bases; junction bases not matched to a gene: 1. For the CDR3, the DNA is TGTGCCAGCTCACCACCGGGACAGGCCTCCTACGAGCAGTACTTC. This gives the protein CASSPPGQASYEQYF.

This clone was detected once. V usage is TRBV28 and J usage is TRBJ1-2; TRBD1 might be the D (5 bases). Trimming shortened V by 5 bases and J by 8 bases, and 12 bases separated the two germline ends. The CDR3 loop spans 12 amino acids. Germline CDR1 reads MDHEN; CDR2 reads SYDVKM. This CDR3 reads CASSPPGLGYTF. CDR3 nucleotides: TGTGCCAGCAGTCCCCCGGGACTGGGCTACACCTTC.

This chain connects TRBV5-5 to TRBJ2-7; 9 bases are shared with TRBD1. J gave up 1 base and V 2 bases, and 10 bases lay outside the gene matches. CDR1 and CDR2 (germline): SGHKS, YYEKEE (reference sequence). This CDR3 is 17 amino acids long. The CDR3 loop is CASSLGQGRTGSYEQYF. The DNA of the CDR3 is TGTGCCAGCAGCTTAGGACAGGGGAGGACTGGTTCCTACGAGCAGTACTTC.

J is TRBJ2-3 and V is TRBV6-1; TRBD2 is a possible D gene (6 bases). Germline-derived CDR1 and CDR2 are MNHNS and SASEGT. Trimming shortened V by 1 base and J by 6 bases, and 11 bases separated the two germline ends. This CDR3 contains 14 residues. The chain's CDR3 is CASSEVRAGDTQYF. As DNA, the CDR3 is TGTGCCAGCAGTGAAGTGAGGGCGGGGGATACGCAGTATTTT.